This T cell receptor beta chain originates from a study of identical twins. Points from the study as a whole: Within twin pairs, the out-of-frame alpha sequences they shared showed excess low generation probability. Fewer insertions were carried by abundant cord blood beta clonotypes, but none was seen in memory repertoires. Analyses of zero insertions could be partly confounded by invariant MAIT and iNKT cells.

CDR1 is SGHDN, CDR2 FVKESK, per germline. This CDR3 region has 13 residues. The V end lost 5 bases, the J end lost 9 bases, and 14 bases lay between the germline ends. Healthy Caucasian individuals made up all the donors. In TCRdb, the 5' RACE reads were re-called with MiXCR into one record per CDR3 protein. The sample carries about 530,000 distinct CDR3 sequences, about a fifth recorded once. Notes on this clonotype: Its target is not known.

These same records also appear under a second study, on yellow fever vaccine responses in identical twins.

This sequence joins TRBV14 and TRBJ2-1; D could derive from TRBD1 or TRBD2 (7 bases each). The sequenced sample was CD4+ T cells sorted from blood. This clonotype originated in a woman aged 18-29 years in good health. The CDR3 DNA is TGTGCCAGCAGCAAGACAGGGAGGGGTGAGCAGTTCTTC. As protein: CASSKTGRGEQFF.